Presented here are 10 T cell receptor beta chains from one specimen sequenced in a study of low-dose radiotherapy and immunotherapy resistance in tumors. cDNA synthesis used a TRAV/TRBV-specific primer set for both chains. It was with a constant-region primer and a V-primer adapter that TCRs were amplified over approximately 18 PCR cycles. TCRdb ran MiXCR on the reads and lists one entry per CDR3 protein. The sample shows roughly 10,000 distinct CDR3 sequences, about 51% of them seen only once. These receptors were taken from a human donor with advanced metastatic prostate, ovarian, gallbladder or colorectal cancer (not recorded which). This table probably holds off-target reads from a library built for another chain.

The rearrangement joins TRBV29-1 to TRBJ2-4; D not certain. The CDR3 contains 12 residues. V was clipped by 7 bases and J by 5 bases, with 12 bases between them. The germline gives CDR1 SQVTM, CDR2 ANQGSEA. This CDR3 is CSGLGLENIQYF. CDR3 bases: TGCAGCGGCCTGGGGTTGGAAAACATTCAGTACTTC. Full variable domain (rest looked up from reference TRBV29-1 and TRBJ2-4): SAVISQKPSRDICQRGTSLTIQCQVDSQVTMMFWYRQQPGQSLTLIATANQGSEATYESGFVIDKFPISRPNLTFSTLTVSNMSPEDSSIYLCSGLGLENIQYFGAGTRLSVL.

This sequence joins TRBV4-1 and TRBJ2-2, with 9 bases lining up with TRBD2. The length of the CDR3 is 16 residues. CDR1 and CDR2 (germline): MGHRA, YSYEKL. V was pared by 3 bases and J by 1 base, with 3 bases of the junction left unmatched. This CDR3 is CASSQRAGGNTGELFF. The CDR3 DNA follows: TGCGCCAGCAGCCAGAGAGCGGGAGGGAACACCGGGGAGCTGTTTTTT.

This clonotype is medium-sized in the sample. The gene calls are TRBV4-2 and TRBJ2-7, with 7 bases aligning to TRBD1. The ends lost 4 bases at V and 1 base at J; junction bases unmatched: 10. From germline, CDR1 is LGHNA and CDR2 YNFKEQ. This CDR3 region has 16 residues. The CDR3 region has the DNA TGTGCCAGCAGCCGAGCTGAGGGACAGCTATCCTACGAGCAGTACTTC. This encodes CASSRAEGQLSYEQYF.

The chain combines TRBV28 with TRBJ1-2, with D maybe TRBD1 (5 bases). CDR3 length equals 13 residues. V was cut by 7 bases and J by 4 bases, with 13 bases left in between. CDR1 and CDR2 (germline): MDHEN, SYDVKM. The CDR3 region is CASMAGLAYGYTF. Here the CDR3 DNA reads TGTGCCAGCATGGCAGGGTTGGCCTATGGCTACACCTTC.

The chain employs TRBV13 and TRBJ1-1, with no clear D. CDR1 and CDR2 (germline): PRHDT, FYEKMQ (reference sequence). This CDR3 region has 13 residues. V dropped 5 bases and J dropped 5 bases, with 12 bases sitting between them. This CDR3 is CASSRRQGTEAFF. In DNA, the CDR3 is TGTGCCAGCAGCCGGCGACAAGGGACTGAAGCTTTCTTT. The variable domain in full, with the rest retrieved from reference TRBV13 and TRBJ1-1, is AAGVIQSPRHLIKEKRETATLKCYPIPRHDTVYWYQQGPGQDPQFLISFYEKMQSDKGSIPDRFSAQQFSDYHSELNMSSLELGDSALYFCASSRRQGTEAFFGQGTRLTVV.

The chain is built from TRBV19 and TRBJ1-2, with 10 bases aligning to TRBD1. The CDR3 spans 20 residues. Losses at the gene ends were 0 bases for V and 4 bases for J; bases not matched to a gene: 17. Germline-derived CDR1 and CDR2 are LNHDA and SQIVND (reference sequence). The CDR3, as DNA: TGTGCCAGTAGTATAGATGCGATACGGAGACAGGGGGCGAGCGGCTATGGCTACACCTTC. Translating it yields CASSIDAIRRQGASGYGYTF.

The CDR3 nucleotides are TGTGCCAGCAGAGGACAGGTTGGGGCCAACGTCCTGACTTTC. Its translation is CASRGQVGANVLTF. The chain has TRBV27 and TRBJ2-6; 7 bases are a match to TRBD1. The CDR3 runs to 14 residues. V was clipped by 6 bases and J by 3 bases; unmatched bases: 2. Germline CDR1 reads MNHEY; CDR2 reads SMNVEV (reference sequence).

This clonotype is a singleton in its sample. V usage is TRBV3-1 and J usage is TRBJ1-5; the match to TRBD1 covers 7 bases. The CDR3 totals 15 residues. Germline V gene sequence: CDR1 LGHDT, CDR2 YNNKEL (reference sequence). The trim removed 3 bases at V and 4 bases at J, leaving 6 bases unmatched. The CDR3 reads CASSQATGSNQPQHF. The CDR3 DNA is TGTGCCAGCAGCCAGGCGACAGGGTCGAATCAGCCCCAGCATTTT.

This CDR3 is CASSHPEGQGYEQYF. CDR3 bases: TGCGCCAGCAGCCACCCCGAGGGACAGGGCTACGAGCAGTACTTC. This chain connects TRBV4-1 to TRBJ2-7, with 9 nucleotides matching TRBD1. V was clipped by 3 bases and J by 3 bases; unmatched bases: 6. Germline loops: CDR1 MGHRA, CDR2 YSYEKL. The CDR3 has 15 amino acids.

This clonotype was picked up a small number of times. The chain employs TRBV10-2 and TRBJ2-7; 7 bases line up with TRBD1. After removal of 6 bases from V and 3 bases from J, the junction contained 2 bases not matched to a gene. Germline V CDR1 and CDR2: WSHSY, SAAADI. The CDR3 totals 12 residues. The CDR3 region is CASRGQFYEQYF. The CDR3 DNA reads TGCGCCAGCAGGGGACAGTTCTACGAGCAGTACTTC.